This TCR beta chain stems from a study of human thymus T cells. Overall study results and limits: Among unrelated individuals, related research reported thymic repertoires that overlapped highly. Seemingly biased V and J gene usage marked thymic and blood repertoires.

Remarks on this clone: Its antigen is still unknown.

Unmatched junction bases numbered 2, after V lost 0 bases and J lost 6 bases. In germline, CDR1 is LGHNA, CDR2 YSLEER. The CDR3 sequence is 14 residues long. The study used thymus tissue resected during corrective heart surgery. Corrective surgery for congenital heart defects was being performed on the healthy Finnish infants who were the donors. Assay: immunoSEQ multiplex PCR; the TCRdb copy retains only in-frame clones and omits some. The sample carries about 120,000 clones, just under 95% recorded once. This receptor was taken from a boy younger than two with a congenital heart defect but otherwise immunologically healthy. The specimen was thymus tissue. This sequence joins TRBV4-3 and TRBJ1-2, with 9 positions matching TRBD1. The CDR3 nucleotides are TGCGCCAGCAGCCAAGAGGGGACAGGGAATGGCTACACCTTC. Translation: CASSQEGTGNGYTF.